This TCR beta chain is from a study of OX40 agonist ivuxolimab in advanced cancers. Overall study: As their treatment, patients were administered ivuxolimab, an agonistic anti-OX40 (CD134) antibody. Study-level findings and limits: Among the least clonally expanded were partial responders at 0.1-3.0 mg/kg.

Notes on this clone: Antigen: not known.

This table comes from immunoSEQ multiplex PCR, and its TCRdb copy is limited to in-frame clones, with some not included. This sample yields some 14,000 clones, of which about 70% are seen a single time; more than 15% belongs to the top ten. The sequencing used CD4+ or CD8+ T cells sorted from blood, collected in a trial of the OX40 agonist ivuxolimab. The sequence was collected from an adult with an advanced solid tumor such as melanoma, head and neck, liver or kidney cancer.

CDR3 protein: CASSHRTGGLYEQYF. In nucleotides, the CDR3 is TGTGCCAGCAGCCACCGGACAGGGGGACTCTACGAGCAGTACTTC. This chain uses TRBV5-4 with TRBJ2-7, with 10 bases aligning to TRBD1. This CDR3 comprises 15 residues. The germline V gene encodes CDR1 SGHNT and CDR2 YYREEE (reference sequence). V shed 4 bases, J shed 3 bases, and the junction held 7 bases outside the gene matches.